This T cell receptor beta chain derives from a study of blood T cell repertoires in COVID-19. Study in general: Both acute and convalescent COVID-19 samples were obtained from the United States, Italy and Spain. T cells, B-cell-depleted T cells, or PBMCs provided the cDNA or gDNA that served as material.

Authors' analysis steps: The authors estimated nucleated cell counts from reference gene primer amplification. The protocol was immunoSEQ multiplex PCR, while the TCRdb copy is restricted to in-frame clones and leaves out a portion. V and J calls and clone size are as listed in that table; D and trimming were resolved from the DNA. The sample lists 35,000 to 50,000 clones, 75% to 85% occurring once. This clone occurred once. The CDR3 has 15 amino acids. Germline V gene data show CDR1 as LNHDA and CDR2 as SQIVND (reference sequence). V was clipped by 3 bases and J by 6 bases; unmatched bases: 6. Sequencing used peripheral blood. The chain combines TRBV19 with TRBJ2-1, with TRBD2 identical over 9 bases. The TCR sequence derives from an elderly man with acute or convalescent COVID-19. The CDR3 sequence: CASSIWRGGANEQFF. As DNA, the CDR3 is TGTGCCAGTAGTATCTGGCGGGGGGGGGCCAATGAGCAGTTCTTC.